This is a list of T cell receptor beta chains from one sample in a study of response to subunit inactivated influenza vaccine. TCRdb reprocessed the RT-PCR reads via MiXCR and lists one record per CDR3 protein. Among 500,000 to 550,000 distinct CDR3 sequences listed, roughly 8.2% were seen once. The sequenced sample was PBMCs from blood, obtained less than 25 months after vaccination. These receptors all stem from a man aged 50 to 69 who received an inactivated influenza vaccine. Both conserved end residues are trimmed from each CDR3. Each record gives: V gene, clone size, CDR3 protein. Not all rows give a size; the values are once, few, many and, for expanded clones, a class.

>TRBV5-5|few
ASSPSGQDRYGYT
>TRBV10-3|many
ATGLAGANEQF
>TRBV10-2|many
ASSERAGRGSGNTIY
>TRBV5-1|few
ASSLGGYADRGNTIY
>TRBV4-3|many
ASSQDAEVAREQY
>TRBV7-2|few
ASSFPTGVQPQH
>TRBV3-1|many
ASSQLTGTGNEKLF
>TRBV2|-
ASGQGQNSPLH
>TRBV5-1|-
ASSLAAGFLHEQY
>TRBV12-2|once
ASRLAHLTASGNTIY
>TRBV15|-
DPTRYEQY
>TRBV6-2/TRBV6-3|-
ASSPLTGANTGELF
>TRBV4-3|few
ASSQGISSYNEQF
>TRBV19|few
ASSIGVSTEAF
>TRBV5-1|few
ASRIKLTENHEQY
>TRBV20-1|-
SARDYDRTSGSGNTIY
>TRBV10-3|few
AISDSGQYTGELF
>TRBV28|many
AIWSGNTGELF
>TRBV7-9|-
ASSFTAGRLSSYEQY
>TRBV20-1|few
SARDSQGWETQY
>TRBV3-1|-
ASSQVERTPLH
>TRBV3-1|many
ASSQTSGSSFEQY
>TRBV5-1|few
ASSLETGNNSPLH
>TRBV7-9|-
ASSSGLARGQF
>TRBV15|many
ATSRGQNTGELF
>TRBV7-2|-
ASSLTINGDYGYT
>TRBV30|many
AWARDGTEHHGYT
>TRBV5-6|few
ASSLGQAFYGYT
>TRBV29-1|-
SARQGPPETQY
>TRBV12-3/TRBV12-4|many
ASSLAGTSVDNEQF
>TRBV27|-
ASKMMSLPYNSPLH
>TRBV4-2|-
ASSQERGEDTEAF
>TRBV12-3/TRBV12-4|-
ATMSEAGYGYT
>TRBV4-2|few
ASSPDNRESYNEQF
>TRBV3-1|few
ASSQDLSGRFDVQF
>TRBV7-9|many
ASRLDNYGYT
>TRBV6-2/TRBV6-3|many
ASTLAGPNEQF
>TRBV5-1|-
ASSLREGSGETQY
>TRBV18|few
ASSPEGATAF
>TRBV7-9|few
ASSTRVTPYEQY
>TRBV9|many
ASSPYAGETDTQY
>TRBV12-3/TRBV12-4|few
ASSFGTVQY
>TRBV7-8|few
ASSLAAGQRRYEQY
>TRBV15|few
ATSRDRGGWQPQH
>TRBV20-1|-
SATLLQGAAPETQY
>TRBV4-3|many
ASSRGQGSYEQY
>TRBV29-1|-
SGVVGTAQGEQY
>TRBV12-3/TRBV12-4|few
ASSVETLTGELF
>TRBV12-3/TRBV12-4|-
ASRTDSQGARGYT
>TRBV9|-
ASSVGTGYNEQF
>TRBV29-1|-
SASKLQGQETQY
>TRBV5-1|-
ASSLAWRGGKNEQF
>TRBV5-5|many
ASSLVQGSLDEQY
>TRBV12-3/TRBV12-4|few
ASSTGGPAKNIQY
>TRBV20-1|-
SAPTGDGYT
>TRBV29-1|-
SGGVHTEAF
>TRBV5-1|many
ASSLGRAYEQY